Listed below are T cell receptor beta chains from one sample, sequenced in a study of blood T cell repertoires in COVID-19. The method was immunoSEQ multiplex PCR; TCRdb's version includes in-frame clones alone and lacks a portion of them. The repertoire includes about 350,000 clones, roughly nine tenths of them detected once, and 3% to 4.5% sits in the top ten. Sequencing was carried out using peripheral blood. All receptors come from a woman aged 55-70 years with COVID-19, enrolled during active disease. Both conserved end residues are part of each CDR3. Each record gives: J gene, V gene, D gene, clone size, CDR3 protein, CDR3 DNA. The D gene is left open where the match is weak. Not all rows give a size; the values are once, few, many and, for expanded clones, a class.

j_call: TRBJ2-3; v_call: TRBV24-1; d_call: TRBD2; clone_size: -; cdr3_aa: CATSGSTSGATDTQYF; cdr3_nt: TGTGCCACCAGTGGCTCAACTAGCGGGGCCACAGATACGCAGTATTTT
j_call: TRBJ2-1; v_call: TRBV24-1; d_call: -; clone_size: -; cdr3_aa: CATSDPRFKSHNEQFF; cdr3_nt: TGTGCCACCAGTGACCCGCGGTTCAAATCCCATAATGAGCAGTTCTTC
j_call: TRBJ2-7; v_call: TRBV7-8; d_call: TRBD2; clone_size: -; cdr3_aa: CASSLAHFSGGLAYEQYF; cdr3_nt: TGTGCCAGCAGCTTAGCACACTTTAGCGGGGGTCTAGCCTACGAGCAGTACTTC
j_call: TRBJ1-6; v_call: TRBV5-1; d_call: -; clone_size: few; cdr3_aa: CASRDVPRNNNSPLHF; cdr3_nt: TGCGCCAGCAGAGATGTCCCGAGAAATAATAATTCACCCCTCCACTTT
j_call: TRBJ2-7; v_call: TRBV19; d_call: TRBD2; clone_size: -; cdr3_aa: CASSTSGGSLNEQYF; cdr3_nt: TGTGCCAGTAGTACTAGCGGGGGCTCCCTGAACGAGCAGTACTTC
j_call: TRBJ2-5; v_call: TRBV5-1; d_call: -; clone_size: once; cdr3_aa: CASSLVVRETQYF; cdr3_nt: TGCGCCAGCAGCTTGGTTGTCAGGGAGACCCAGTACTTC
j_call: TRBJ2-3; v_call: TRBV7-9; d_call: TRBD1; clone_size: once; cdr3_aa: CASSLGQFTDTQYF; cdr3_nt: TGTGCCAGCAGCTTGGGACAGTTCACAGATACGCAGTATTTT
j_call: TRBJ2-2; v_call: TRBV5-1; d_call: -; clone_size: -; cdr3_aa: CASSATVSNTGELFF; cdr3_nt: TGCGCCAGCAGCGCGACAGTCTCGAACACCGGGGAGCTGTTTTTT
j_call: TRBJ2-7; v_call: TRBV5-1; d_call: -; clone_size: -; cdr3_aa: CASSPDLLHLHEQYF; cdr3_nt: TGCGCCAGCAGCCCCGACTTACTCCATCTCCACGAGCAGTACTTC
j_call: TRBJ1-1; v_call: TRBV6-6; d_call: TRBD1; clone_size: -; cdr3_aa: CASSPHRGSATEAFF; cdr3_nt: TGTGCCAGCAGTCCCCACAGGGGATCCGCCACTGAAGCTTTCTTT
j_call: TRBJ2-1; v_call: TRBV19; d_call: TRBD1; clone_size: -; cdr3_aa: CASRMGQGTNEQFF; cdr3_nt: TGTGCCAGTAGGATGGGACAGGGGACTAATGAGCAGTTCTTC